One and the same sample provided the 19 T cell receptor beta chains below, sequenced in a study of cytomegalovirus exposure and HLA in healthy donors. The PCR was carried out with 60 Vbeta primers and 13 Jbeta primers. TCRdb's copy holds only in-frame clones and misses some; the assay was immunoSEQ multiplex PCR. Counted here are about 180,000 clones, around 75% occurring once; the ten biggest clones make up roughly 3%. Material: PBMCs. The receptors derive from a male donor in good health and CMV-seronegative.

The CDR3, as DNA: TGTGCCAGCAGTTCACAGGGGGCCCAGCCCCAGCATTTT. This codes for CASSSQGAQPQHF. The chain couples TRBV28 to TRBJ1-5, with 9 bases that match TRBD1. Unmatched junction bases numbered 2, after V lost 4 bases and J lost 7 bases. Germline values: CDR1 MDHEN, CDR2 SYDVKM. The CDR3 is made up of 13 amino acids. Using reference TRBV28 and TRBJ1-5 for the parts outside the CDR3, the full variable domain is DVKVTQSSRYLVKRTGEKVFLECVQDMDHENMFWYRQDPGLGLRLIYFSYDVKMKEKGDIPEGYSVSREKKERFSLILESASTNQTSMYLCASSSQGAQPQHFGDGTRLSIL.

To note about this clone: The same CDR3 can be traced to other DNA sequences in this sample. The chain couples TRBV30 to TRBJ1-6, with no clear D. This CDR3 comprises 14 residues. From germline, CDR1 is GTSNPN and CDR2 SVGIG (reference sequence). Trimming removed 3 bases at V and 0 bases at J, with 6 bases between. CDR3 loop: CAWRASSYNSPLHF. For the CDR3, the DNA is TGTGCCTGGAGAGCGAGCTCCTATAATTCACCCCTCCACTTT.

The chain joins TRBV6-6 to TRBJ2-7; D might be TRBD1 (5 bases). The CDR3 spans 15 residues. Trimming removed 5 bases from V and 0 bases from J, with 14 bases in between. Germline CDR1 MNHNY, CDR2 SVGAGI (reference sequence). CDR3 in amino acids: CASSPAGDSSYEQYF. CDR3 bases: TGTGCCAGCAGTCCGGCTGGTGACAGCTCCTACGAGCAGTACTTC.

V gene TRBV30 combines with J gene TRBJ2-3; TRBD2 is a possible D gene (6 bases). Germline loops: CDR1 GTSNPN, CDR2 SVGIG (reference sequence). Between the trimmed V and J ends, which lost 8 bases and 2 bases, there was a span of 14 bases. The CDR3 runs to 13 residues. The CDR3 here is CAAPGGHTDTQYF. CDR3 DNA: TGTGCCGCGCCCGGGGGTCACACAGATACGCAGTATTTT.

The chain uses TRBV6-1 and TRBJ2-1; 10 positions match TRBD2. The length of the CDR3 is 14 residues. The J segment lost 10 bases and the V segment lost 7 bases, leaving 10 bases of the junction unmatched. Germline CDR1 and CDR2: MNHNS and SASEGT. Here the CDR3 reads CASTWQRGGWEQFF. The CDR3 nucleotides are TGTGCCAGCACCTGGCAGCGGGGGGGTTGGGAGCAGTTCTTC.

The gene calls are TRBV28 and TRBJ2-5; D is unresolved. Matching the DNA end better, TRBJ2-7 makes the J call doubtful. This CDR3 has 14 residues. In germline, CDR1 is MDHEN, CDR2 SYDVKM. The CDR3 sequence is CASSLGGSSYEQYF. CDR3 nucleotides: TGTGCCAGCAGTTTAGGCGGTTCGTCCTACGAGCAGTACTTC.

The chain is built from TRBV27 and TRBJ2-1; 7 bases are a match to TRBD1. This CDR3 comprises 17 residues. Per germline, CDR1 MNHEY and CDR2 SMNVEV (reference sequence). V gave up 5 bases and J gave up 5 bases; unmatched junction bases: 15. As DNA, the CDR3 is TGTGCCAGCAGTCCCCACCACTCGGACAGGATAAACAATGAGCAGTTCTTC. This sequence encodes CASSPHHSDRINNEQFF.

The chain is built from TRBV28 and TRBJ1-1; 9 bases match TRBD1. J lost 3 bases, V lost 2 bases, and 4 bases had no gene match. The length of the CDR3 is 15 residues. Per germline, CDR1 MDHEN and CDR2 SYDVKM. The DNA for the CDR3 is TGTGCCAGCAGTTTAATCCGGGACAGGGACACTGAAGCTTTCTTT. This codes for CASSLIRDRDTEAFF. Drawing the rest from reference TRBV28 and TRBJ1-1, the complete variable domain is DVKVTQSSRYLVKRTGEKVFLECVQDMDHENMFWYRQDPGLGLRLIYFSYDVKMKEKGDIPEGYSVSREKKERFSLILESASTNQTSMYLCASSLIRDRDTEAFFGQGTRLTVV.

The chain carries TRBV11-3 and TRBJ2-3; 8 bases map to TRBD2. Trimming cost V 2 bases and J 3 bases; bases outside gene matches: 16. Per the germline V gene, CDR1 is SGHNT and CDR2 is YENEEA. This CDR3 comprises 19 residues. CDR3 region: CASSLLTPAAGELTDTQYF. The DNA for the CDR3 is TGTGCCAGCAGCTTATTAACCCCCGCAGCGGGGGAATTGACAGATACGCAGTATTTT.

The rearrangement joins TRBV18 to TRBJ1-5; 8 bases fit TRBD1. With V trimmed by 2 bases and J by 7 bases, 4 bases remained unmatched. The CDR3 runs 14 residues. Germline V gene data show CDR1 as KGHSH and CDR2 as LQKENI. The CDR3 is CASSPSGGRQPQHF. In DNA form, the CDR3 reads TGTGCCAGCTCACCATCAGGGGGCAGGCAGCCCCAGCATTTT.

The chain's CDR3 is CASSGGGGQPQHF. The CDR3, as DNA: TGTGCCAGCAGCGGAGGGGGCGGGCAGCCCCAGCATTTT. The gene calls are TRBV7-9 and TRBJ1-5, with 7 bases matching TRBD1. The ends lost 5 bases at V and 7 bases at J; junction bases unmatched: 5. This CDR3 spans 13 amino acids. Per germline, CDR1 SEHNR and CDR2 FQNEAQ (reference sequence).

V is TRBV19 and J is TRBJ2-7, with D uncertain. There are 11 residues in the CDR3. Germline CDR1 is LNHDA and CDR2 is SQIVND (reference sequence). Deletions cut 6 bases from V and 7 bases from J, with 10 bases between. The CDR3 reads CASSHRDEQYF. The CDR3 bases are TGTGCCAGTAGCCATCGCGATGAGCAGTACTTC.

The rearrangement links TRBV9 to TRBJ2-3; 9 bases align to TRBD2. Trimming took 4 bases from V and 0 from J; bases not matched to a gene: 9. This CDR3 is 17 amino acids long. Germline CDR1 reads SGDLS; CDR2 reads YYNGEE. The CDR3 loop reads CASSIPTSGLSTDTQYF. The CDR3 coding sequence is TGTGCCAGCAGCATCCCTACTAGCGGGCTTAGCACAGATACGCAGTATTTT.

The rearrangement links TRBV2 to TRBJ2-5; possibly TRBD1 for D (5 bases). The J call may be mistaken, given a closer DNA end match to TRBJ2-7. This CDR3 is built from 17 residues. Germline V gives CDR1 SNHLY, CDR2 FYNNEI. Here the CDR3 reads CASSEIGGRQGLSEQYF. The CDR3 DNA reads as TGTGCCAGCAGTGAAATCGGTGGTAGGCAGGGTTTGAGCGAGCAGTACTTC.

The DNA for the CDR3 is TGTGCCAGCAGCGGCAAAGAACAGGAAGCTTTCTTT. Protein sequence: CASSGKEQEAFF. The chain has TRBV9 and TRBJ1-1; D remains ambiguous. Trimming took off 3 bases at V and 8 bases at J, with 11 bases between the two ends. The CDR3 runs 12 residues. The germline V gene has CDR1 SGDLS and CDR2 YYNGEE.

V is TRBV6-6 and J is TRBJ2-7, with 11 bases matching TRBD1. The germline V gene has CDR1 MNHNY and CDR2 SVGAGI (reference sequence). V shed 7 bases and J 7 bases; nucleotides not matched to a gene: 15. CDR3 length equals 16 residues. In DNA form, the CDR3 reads TGTGCCAGCACCTCCCAGGGGACAGGGGGATCTCGGGAGCAGTACTTC. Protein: CASTSQGTGGSREQYF.

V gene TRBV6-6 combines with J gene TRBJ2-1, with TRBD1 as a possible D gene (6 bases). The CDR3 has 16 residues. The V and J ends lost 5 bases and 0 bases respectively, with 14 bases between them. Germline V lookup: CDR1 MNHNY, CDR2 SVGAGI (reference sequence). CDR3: CASSTQGLGSYNEQFF. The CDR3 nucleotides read TGTGCCAGCAGTACGCAGGGGTTGGGCTCCTACAATGAGCAGTTCTTC.

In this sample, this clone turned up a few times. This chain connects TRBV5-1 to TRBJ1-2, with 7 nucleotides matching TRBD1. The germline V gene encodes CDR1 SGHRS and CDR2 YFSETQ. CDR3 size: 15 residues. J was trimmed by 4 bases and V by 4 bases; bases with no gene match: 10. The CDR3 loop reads CASSPPQGQGYGYTF. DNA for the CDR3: TGCGCCAGCAGCCCACCACAGGGGCAGGGCTATGGCTACACCTTC.

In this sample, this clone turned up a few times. CDR3 DNA sequence: TGTGCCAGTGCTTCAGATCCAGCGGGGGGTTACGAGCAGTACTTC. Its protein is CASASDPAGGYEQYF. The chain is built from TRBV19 and TRBJ2-7, with 9 bases aligning to TRBD2. J lost 4 bases, V lost 8 bases, and 12 bases had no gene match. The length of the CDR3 is 15 residues. CDR1 is LNHDA and CDR2 is SQIVND in the germline V gene (reference sequence).